A selection of T cell receptor beta chains follows, all from one sample in a study of cytomegalovirus exposure and HLA in healthy donors. TCRdb's table, derived via immunoSEQ multiplex PCR, lists solely in-frame clones and lacks some. The sample includes fewer than 150,000 clones. Sequencing was carried out using PBMCs. The receptors were sampled from a woman in her sixties in good health and CMV-seronegative. CDR3s include the opening cysteine and the closing phenylalanine or tryptophan. Fields, in order: J gene, V gene, D gene, CDR3 protein, CDR3 DNA. A D gene is named only where the DNA matches it firmly.

J gene: TRBJ1-5
V gene: TRBV19
D gene: NA
CDR3 protein: CASSIRSPGGNQPQHF
CDR3 DNA: TGTGCCAGTAGTATCCGATCGCCGGGTGGCAATCAGCCCCAGCATTTT

J gene: TRBJ2-3
V gene: TRBV2
D gene: TRBD2
CDR3 protein: CASGGLADTQYF
CDR3 DNA: TGTGCCAGCGGGGGACTAGCAGATACGCAGTATTTT

J gene: TRBJ2-5
V gene: TRBV5-4
D gene: TRBD1
CDR3 protein: CASSLVGTEKETQYF
CDR3 DNA: TGTGCCAGCAGCTTGGTAGGGACAGAAAAAGAGACCCAGTACTTC

J gene: TRBJ2-1
V gene: TRBV12-5
D gene: NA
CDR3 protein: CASGLVQGPPYNEQFF
CDR3 DNA: TGTGCTAGTGGTTTGGTACAGGGACCACCCTACAATGAGCAGTTCTTC

J gene: TRBJ2-7
V gene: TRBV7-9
D gene: NA
CDR3 protein: CASSLGRPGDEQYF
CDR3 DNA: TGTGCCAGCAGCCTAGGACGGCCGGGGGACGAGCAGTACTTC

J gene: TRBJ1-1
V gene: TRBV5-1
D gene: TRBD1
CDR3 protein: CASSLNRGTGRSEAFF
CDR3 DNA: TGCGCCAGCAGCTTGAACCGCGGGACAGGCCGAAGTGAAGCTTTCTTT

J gene: TRBJ1-6
V gene: TRBV2
D gene: TRBD1
CDR3 protein: CASRARQGYNSPLHF
CDR3 DNA: TGTGCCAGCAGGGCAAGACAGGGATATAATTCACCCCTCCACTTT

J gene: TRBJ2-7
V gene: TRBV5-1
D gene: TRBD1
CDR3 protein: CASSTRGQGEAYEQYF
CDR3 DNA: TGCGCCAGCAGCACCCGAGGACAGGGGGAGGCCTACGAGCAGTACTTC

J gene: TRBJ2-3
V gene: TRBV19
D gene: TRBD2
CDR3 protein: CATGTSGSPDTQYF
CDR3 DNA: TGTGCCACCGGGACTAGCGGGAGTCCAGATACGCAGTATTTT

J gene: TRBJ1-6
V gene: TRBV6-1
D gene: TRBD1
CDR3 protein: CASSEVTGGGYNSPLHF
CDR3 DNA: TGTGCCAGCAGTGAAGTGACAGGGGGCGGTTATAATTCACCCCTCCACTTT

J gene: TRBJ1-3
V gene: TRBV2
D gene: NA
CDR3 protein: CASREDRFSGNTIYF
CDR3 DNA: TGTGCCAGCAGAGAAGACAGGTTCTCTGGAAACACCATATATTTT

J gene: TRBJ1-2
V gene: TRBV6-5
D gene: TRBD1
CDR3 protein: CASSYRDRANYGYTF
CDR3 DNA: TGTGCCAGCAGTTACCGGGACAGGGCAAACTATGGCTACACCTTC

J gene: TRBJ1-1
V gene: TRBV4-1
D gene: NA
CDR3 protein: CASSQDPVNTEAFF
CDR3 DNA: TGCGCCAGCAGCCAAGACCCGGTGAACACTGAAGCTTTCTTT

J gene: TRBJ2-7
V gene: TRBV15
D gene: TRBD2
CDR3 protein: CATSRGGDGLAGSTYEQYF
CDR3 DNA: TGTGCCACCAGCAGGGGCGGAGATGGACTAGCGGGATCGACCTACGAGCAGTACTTC

J gene: TRBJ2-3
V gene: TRBV10-1
D gene: NA
CDR3 protein: CASRGQDTDTQYF
CDR3 DNA: TGCGCCAGCAGAGGCCAGGACACAGATACGCAGTATTTT

J gene: TRBJ2-7
V gene: TRBV29-1
D gene: TRBD1
CDR3 protein: CSVGTGTGEQYF
CDR3 DNA: TGCAGCGTCGGAACCGGGACAGGAGAGCAGTACTTC

J gene: TRBJ2-1
V gene: TRBV14
D gene: NA
CDR3 protein: CASSPLTGSYNEQFF
CDR3 DNA: TGTGCCAGCAGCCCTCTAACGGGTTCCTACAATGAGCAGTTCTTC

J gene: TRBJ2-2
V gene: TRBV19
D gene: NA
CDR3 protein: CASRDSSRSGELFF
CDR3 DNA: TGTGCCAGTAGGGACAGCAGTAGATCCGGGGAGCTGTTTTTT

J gene: TRBJ1-5
V gene: TRBV9
D gene: TRBD1
CDR3 protein: CASSEGAMDQPQHF
CDR3 DNA: TGTGCCAGCAGCGAGGGGGCCATGGATCAGCCCCAGCATTTT

J gene: TRBJ2-5
V gene: TRBV11-1
D gene: NA
CDR3 protein: CASSPDLYQETQYF
CDR3 DNA: TGTGCCAGCAGCCCGGACTTGTACCAAGAGACCCAGTACTTC

J gene: TRBJ1-2
V gene: TRBV7-9
D gene: TRBD1
CDR3 protein: CASSALRTGRLGYTF
CDR3 DNA: TGTGCCAGCAGCGCGCTCCGGACAGGGAGGTTGGGCTACACCTTC

J gene: TRBJ1-1
V gene: TRBV20-1
D gene: NA
CDR3 protein: CSARTGTEAFF
CDR3 DNA: TGCAGTGCTAGAACGGGAACTGAAGCTTTCTTT

J gene: TRBJ2-1
V gene: TRBV7-9
D gene: NA
CDR3 protein: CASSLTLEGVRNEQFF
CDR3 DNA: TGTGCCAGCAGCTTAACTCTTGAGGGAGTTAGAAATGAGCAGTTCTTC

J gene: TRBJ1-1
V gene: TRBV28
D gene: NA
CDR3 protein: CASNLMGGGTEAFF
CDR3 DNA: TGTGCCAGCAACCTGATGGGGGGTGGGACTGAAGCTTTCTTT

J gene: TRBJ2-7
V gene: TRBV13
D gene: NA
CDR3 protein: CASSRIMGGEQYF
CDR3 DNA: TGTGCCAGCAGTAGGATAATGGGGGGCGAGCAGTACTTC

J gene: TRBJ1-2
V gene: TRBV7-9
D gene: TRBD1
CDR3 protein: CASSFGQDYGYTF
CDR3 DNA: TGTGCCAGCAGCTTTGGACAGGATTATGGCTACACCTTC

J gene: TRBJ1-4
V gene: TRBV19
D gene: NA
CDR3 protein: CASSIGGLPGDEKLFF
CDR3 DNA: TGTGCCAGTAGCATTGGAGGTTTGCCGGGTGATGAAAAACTGTTTTTT

J gene: TRBJ2-1
V gene: TRBV6-1
D gene: TRBD2
CDR3 protein: CASSDGTSGGETQFF
CDR3 DNA: TGTGCCAGCAGTGATGGGACTAGCGGGGGGGAGACGCAGTTCTTC

J gene: TRBJ2-3
V gene: TRBV11-3
D gene: NA
CDR3 protein: CASSLGGAADTQYF
CDR3 DNA: TGTGCCAGCAGCCTTGGGGGGGCAGCAGATACGCAGTATTTT

J gene: TRBJ1-5
V gene: TRBV7-9
D gene: TRBD1
CDR3 protein: CASSRDRKDSNQPQHF
CDR3 DNA: TGTGCCAGCAGCCGGGACAGGAAAGATAGCAATCAGCCCCAGCATTTT

J gene: TRBJ1-1
V gene: TRBV5-1
D gene: TRBD1
CDR3 protein: CASSFDRVTEAFF
CDR3 DNA: TGCGCCAGCAGCTTCGACAGGGTGACTGAAGCTTTCTTT

J gene: TRBJ1-3
V gene: TRBV7-8
D gene: NA
CDR3 protein: CASSLGRAPRGSGNTIYF
CDR3 DNA: TGTGCCAGCAGCTTGGGGCGAGCTCCCAGGGGCTCTGGAAACACCATATATTTT

J gene: TRBJ1-1
V gene: TRBV19
D gene: TRBD1
CDR3 protein: CASSTRTGLTEAFF
CDR3 DNA: TGTGCCAGTAGCACGCGGACAGGGCTAACTGAAGCTTTCTTT

J gene: TRBJ1-1
V gene: TRBV6-1
D gene: NA
CDR3 protein: CASSEGEGWITEAFF
CDR3 DNA: TGTGCCAGCAGTGAAGGTGAGGGCTGGATCACTGAAGCTTTCTTT

J gene: TRBJ2-1
V gene: TRBV7-6
D gene: TRBD2
CDR3 protein: CASSQAGGYNEQFF
CDR3 DNA: TGTGCCAGCAGCCAAGCGGGGGGGTACAATGAGCAGTTCTTC

J gene: TRBJ1-4
V gene: TRBV4-1
D gene: TRBD1
CDR3 protein: CASSQRTGEANEKLFF
CDR3 DNA: TGCGCCAGCAGCCAGCGCACAGGGGAAGCTAATGAAAAACTGTTTTTT

J gene: TRBJ2-7
V gene: TRBV28
D gene: NA
CDR3 protein: CASSFRGRGQYF
CDR3 DNA: TGTGCCAGCAGTTTCAGGGGACGTGGGCAGTACTTC

J gene: TRBJ2-1
V gene: TRBV6-5
D gene: NA
CDR3 protein: CASREGATYNEQFF
CDR3 DNA: TGTGCCAGCAGGGAGGGGGCCACCTACAATGAGCAGTTCTTC

J gene: TRBJ2-7
V gene: TRBV7-6
D gene: TRBD1
CDR3 protein: CASSLGGTGSYEQYF
CDR3 DNA: TGTGCCAGCAGCTTAGGAGGGACAGGCTCCTACGAGCAGTACTTC

J gene: TRBJ1-6
V gene: TRBV28
D gene: TRBD1
CDR3 protein: CASLLGTGKNSPLHF
CDR3 DNA: TGTGCCAGCCTTTTAGGGACAGGGAAGAATTCACCCCTCCACTTT

J gene: TRBJ1-6
V gene: TRBV10-3
D gene: TRBD1
CDR3 protein: CAIRAFTPGQGDSPLHF
CDR3 DNA: TGTGCCATCAGAGCCTTTACTCCGGGACAGGGGGATTCACCCCTCCACTTT

J gene: TRBJ2-7
V gene: TRBV5-1
D gene: TRBD1
CDR3 protein: CASSLEGTGVSYEQYF
CDR3 DNA: TGCGCCAGCAGCTTGGAAGGCACAGGGGTCTCCTACGAGCAGTACTTC

J gene: TRBJ2-1
V gene: TRBV9
D gene: NA
CDR3 protein: CASSASVEKSSYNEQFF
CDR3 DNA: TGTGCCAGCAGCGCCTCGGTGGAGAAGAGCTCCTACAATGAGCAGTTCTTC

J gene: TRBJ2-7
V gene: TRBV4-1
D gene: TRBD1
CDR3 protein: CASSQPRDRGNEQYF
CDR3 DNA: TGCGCCAGCAGCCAACCCCGGGACAGGGGGAATGAGCAGTACTTC

J gene: TRBJ2-2
V gene: TRBV4-1
D gene: TRBD2
CDR3 protein: CASSQGSGRGLTGELFF
CDR3 DNA: TGCGCCAGCAGCCAAGGTAGCGGGAGGGGGCTTACCGGGGAGCTGTTTTTT